The 2 T cell receptor beta chains in this list originate from one sample, sequenced in a study of beta chain features in type 1 diabetes. The investigators reverse transcribed all of the isolated RNA, so they sequenced expressed TCRB transcripts. Sequenced by immunoSEQ multiplex PCR; TCRdb stores in-frame clones only, minus some. This table has about 150,000 clones, approximately 8.1% appearing once. The specimen sequenced was central memory CD4+ T cells from blood. The origin of the receptors is a man between 18 and 29 years old in good health.

This clone appeared a few times. The V and J genes are TRBV7-3 and TRBJ1-1; no reliable D call. The germline CDR1 and CDR2 sequences are SGHTA and FQGTGA. V lost 0 bases to trimming and J lost 6 bases, with 8 bases between them. This CDR3 region has 13 residues. CDR3 DNA: TGTGCCAGCAGCTTAACTGAGGGTTCTGAAGCTTTCTTT. Protein sequence: CASSLTEGSEAFF.

This clone was counted many times. The rearrangement uses TRBV29-1 and TRBJ2-1; possibly TRBD2 for D (6 bases). CDR1 SQVTM and CDR2 ANQGSEA come from the germline V gene. The ends were cut back, 4 bases at V and 5 bases at J, with 15 bases in the middle. CDR3 length equals 14 residues. The CDR3 nucleotides read TGCAGCGTTGTGTCGATGCGGGGTAACAATGAGCAGTTCTTC. It yields the protein CSVVSMRGNNEQFF.